A selection of T cell receptor beta chains follows, all from one sample in a study of identical twins. From the 5' RACE reads, TCRdb called clonotypes with MiXCR, one entry per CDR3 protein. The repertoire has hundreds of thousands of distinct CDR3 sequences, roughly 12% of them found once; the top ten carry 7.2%. The sample also formed part of further work on yellow fever vaccine responses in identical twins.

Specimen: CD8+ T cells sorted from blood. Source of these receptors: a woman aged 18-29 years in good health. CDR3s include the opening cysteine and the closing phenylalanine or tryptophan. Each record gives: D gene, V gene, J gene, clone size, CDR3 protein, CDR3 DNA. The D gene is left open where the match is weak. Size is stated for part of the rows, as once, few or many counts, or as a class when the clone is expanded.

NA	TRBV29-1	TRBJ2-5	NA	CSVEEGKETQYF	TGCAGCGTTGAAGAGGGGAAAGAGACCCAGTACTTC
TRBD1	TRBV6-1	TRBJ2-1	few	CASSAGTAYNEQFF	TGTGCCAGCAGTGCTGGGACAGCTTACAATGAGCAGTTCTTC
NA	TRBV12-3/TRBV12-4	TRBJ2-7	many	CASSFGPGYEQYF	TGTGCCAGCAGCTTTGGTCCGGGGTACGAGCAGTACTTC
NA	TRBV9	TRBJ2-5	NA	CASSVDGEETQYF	TGTGCCAGCAGCGTAGACGGGGAAGAGACCCAGTACTTC
NA	TRBV16	TRBJ1-1	NA	CASLPRTGGMNTEAFF	TGTGCCAGCTTACCGCGAACCGGGGGAATGAACACTGAAGCTTTCTTT
NA	TRBV9	TRBJ2-5	few	CASSVVGESRETQYF	TGTGCCAGCAGCGTAGTGGGGGAGTCCCGAGAGACCCAGTACTTC
TRBD1	TRBV24-1	TRBJ1-4	many	CATSRTGGGEKLFF	TGTGCCACCAGTCGGACAGGGGGGGGTGAAAAACTGTTTTTT
NA	TRBV6-1	TRBJ1-1	once	CASSATRRNTEAFF	TGTGCCAGCAGTGCAACTCGGAGGAACACTGAAGCTTTCTTT
TRBD2	TRBV12-3/TRBV12-4	TRBJ2-7	NA	CASSLTGGAGYEQYF	TGTGCCAGCAGTTTAACCGGGGGGGCGGGTTACGAGCAGTACTTC
TRBD2	TRBV6-5	TRBJ2-1	many	CASSYGLAAYNEQFF	TGTGCCAGCAGTTACGGACTAGCGGCCTACAATGAGCAGTTCTTC
TRBD2	TRBV10-2	TRBJ2-6	few	CASSEWTSGGPRGYGANVLTF	TGCGCCAGCAGTGAGTGGACTAGCGGGGGGCCCCGCGGGTACGGGGCCAACGTCCTGACTTTC
NA	TRBV20-1	TRBJ2-3	NA	CSARSGSNRADTQYF	TGCAGTGCTAGGTCGGGGAGCAATAGGGCAGATACGCAGTATTTT
NA	TRBV12-3/TRBV12-4	TRBJ2-2	many	CASSFSRELFF	TGTGCCAGCAGTTTCTCCAGGGAGCTGTTTTTT
TRBD2	TRBV6-2/TRBV6-3	TRBJ2-3	NA	CASTNGALAGVPDTQYF	TGTGCCAGCACCAACGGCGCGCTAGCGGGAGTGCCAGATACGCAGTATTTT
NA	TRBV3-1	TRBJ2-3	many	CASSQDPSSTDTQYF	TGTGCCAGCAGCCAAGATCCTAGTTCCACAGATACGCAGTATTTT
TRBD1	TRBV7-6	TRBJ2-1	NA	CASSLGQGQANEQFF	TGTGCCAGCAGCCTGGGACAGGGGCAAGCCAATGAGCAGTTCTTC
TRBD1	TRBV7-9	TRBJ1-4	few	CASSPPGQGIGKLFF	TGTGCCAGCAGCCCGCCGGGACAGGGCATCGGAAAACTGTTTTTT
NA	TRBV4-1	TRBJ1-2	few	CASSQVVLGNYGYTF	TGCGCCAGCAGCCAAGTGGTATTAGGGAACTATGGCTACACCTTC
TRBD1	TRBV7-6	TRBJ2-7	NA	CASSSGQGREQYF	TGTGCCAGCAGCTCAGGACAGGGAAGAGAGCAGTACTTC
NA	TRBV6-1	TRBJ1-6	few	CASRRTESSPLHF	TGTGCCAGCCGTAGGACAGAAAGTTCACCCCTCCACTTT
NA	TRBV2	TRBJ2-1	NA	CASVLRGYNEQFF	TGTGCCAGCGTGTTGCGGGGCTACAATGAGCAGTTCTTC
NA	TRBV9	TRBJ2-2	many	CASSAPGRAGNTGELFF	TGTGCCAGCAGCGCACCAGGGCGCGCGGGAAACACCGGGGAGCTGTTTTTT